Sequencing of this TCR beta chain was carried out in a study of T cells in Graves' hyperthyroidism and ophthalmopathy. Study overall: Before any treatment, at initial diagnosis, peripheral blood was collected.

As regards this clonotype: The antigen is undetermined. It may be a read error: a sequence one base away is much more abundant.

Authors of the study amplified TCR beta CDR3 regions from RNA transcripts. The HTBI primer set was used in a first-round RT-PCR of the TCR CDR3. TCRdb reanalysed the multiplex PCR reads using MiXCR and keeps one entry per CDR3 protein. The sample carries 700,000 or so distinct CDR3 sequences, roughly 15% recorded once. Study observations and caveats: Researchers report that a 13 V-J model separated ophthalmopathy from stable hyperthyroidism.

The sample consisted of blood. The receptor was isolated from a woman aged 50 to 60 with Graves' ophthalmopathy.

This chain's CDR3 is CASSSTGINNQPQYF. The CDR3 DNA is TGTGCCAGCAGTTCGACGGGTATTAACAATCAGCCCCAGTATTTT. V and J are TRBV27 and TRBJ1-5, with no clear D. The DNA matches TRBJ2-3 better at its end, which makes the J call doubtful. The CDR3 has 15 residues. CDR1 and CDR2 (germline): MNHEY, SMNVEV (reference sequence).